This T cell receptor (beta chain) came from a study of immune heterogeneity within non-small cell lung tumors. Study context: Squamous cell carcinomas accounted for a few of the tumors, non-squamous carcinomas for roughly 11, and 1 was not otherwise specified. Study-level results: T-cell receptor beta clonotypes at high frequency differed largely between individual patients. Both recurring identical dominant CDR3 beta clonotypes and site-unique high-frequency clones were observed across tumor sites within a patient.

Per sample, around 0.65 ug of bulk tumor genomic DNA was the template used. Several biopsies were spaced far apart within each primary tumor and obtained as surgery took place. Curative surgery was undertaken by patients, who had untreated, newly diagnosed non-small cell lung cancer. Trimming stripped 6 bases from V and 5 bases from J, with 6 bases between. CDR1 is MNHEY and CDR2 is SVGEGT in the germline V gene. This CDR3 has 11 residues. Multiplex PCR (32 V and 13 J primers) was used to amplify the TCR beta CDR3. TCRdb re-analysed the multiplex PCR reads in MiXCR, keeping a single row per CDR3 protein. The sample yields some 1,900 distinct CDR3 sequences, 45% seen once. This clonotype was picked up a small number of times. The antigen is not known.

The sample taken for sequencing was lung tumor tissue. The chain has TRBV6-2 or TRBV6-3 and TRBJ2-3; the D is unclear. The receptor's source is a man aged 65 to 79 with non-small cell lung cancer. Here the CDR3 reads CASSGGDTQYF. DNA for the CDR3: TGTGCCAGCAGCGGTGGAGATACGCAGTATTTT.